This paragraph reports one TCR beta chain. Its specificity is not known. Sequenced material consisted of expressed TCRB transcripts (all of the isolated RNA was reverse transcribed). Read counts averaged around 3.9 million for samples of naive, central memory and regulatory T cells. Sequenced by immunoSEQ multiplex PCR; TCRdb stores in-frame clones only, minus some. Of 680,000 or so clones detected, around 15% appear once; the ten largest clones hold less than 0.025%. CDR3 length: 12 amino acids. Germline CDR1 MNHEY, CDR2 SVGAGI. Trimming removed 5 bases at V and 7 bases at J, with 9 bases between. Stem cell-like memory, regulatory, central memory and naive CD4+ cells were sorted via CD45RO/CCR7/CD25/CD127/CD95/CD27. This record comes from a study of beta chain features in type 1 diabetes. Study findings and constraints: Sequencing from cDNA could over-represent high-TCR-expressing cells. Among patients with Type 1 diabetes, TCRB CDR3s were moderately but significantly shorter in every one of the four CD4+ subsets. In comparison with healthy donors, patients had naive, central memory and Treg TCRB repertoires that appeared more similar.

J is TRBJ2-1 and V is TRBV6-5, with no clear D. Specimen: naive CD4+ T cells from blood. This TCR came from a man younger than 35 with type 1 diabetes. For the CDR3, the DNA is TGTGCCAGCAGTAACCCCGTGAATGAGCAGTTCTTC. Translation gives CASSNPVNEQFF.